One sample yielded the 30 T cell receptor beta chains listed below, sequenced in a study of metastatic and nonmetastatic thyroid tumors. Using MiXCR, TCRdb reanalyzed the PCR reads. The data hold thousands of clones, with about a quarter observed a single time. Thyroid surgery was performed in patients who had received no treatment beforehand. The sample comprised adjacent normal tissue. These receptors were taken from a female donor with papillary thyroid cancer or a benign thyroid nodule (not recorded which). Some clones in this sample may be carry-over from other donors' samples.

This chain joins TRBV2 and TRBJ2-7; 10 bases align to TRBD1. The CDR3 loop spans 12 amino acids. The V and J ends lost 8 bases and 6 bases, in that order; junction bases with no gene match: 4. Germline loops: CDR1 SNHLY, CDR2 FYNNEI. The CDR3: CASGQGGSEQYF. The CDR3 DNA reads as TGTGCCAGCGGACAGGGGGGGTCCGAGCAGTACTTC.

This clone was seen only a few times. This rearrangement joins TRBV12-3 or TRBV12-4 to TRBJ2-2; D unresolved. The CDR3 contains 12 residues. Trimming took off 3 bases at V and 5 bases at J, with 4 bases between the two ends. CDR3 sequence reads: CASSFGTGELFF. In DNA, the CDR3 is TGTGCCAGCAGTTTTGGGACCGGGGAGCTGTTTTTT.

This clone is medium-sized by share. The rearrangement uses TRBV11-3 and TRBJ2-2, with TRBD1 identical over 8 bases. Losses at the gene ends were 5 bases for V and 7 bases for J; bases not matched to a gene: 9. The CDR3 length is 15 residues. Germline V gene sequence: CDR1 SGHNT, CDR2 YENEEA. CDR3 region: CASSLRTGQGGELFF. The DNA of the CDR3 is TGTGCCAGCAGCCTCCGGACAGGGCAAGGCGGGGAGCTGTTTTTT.

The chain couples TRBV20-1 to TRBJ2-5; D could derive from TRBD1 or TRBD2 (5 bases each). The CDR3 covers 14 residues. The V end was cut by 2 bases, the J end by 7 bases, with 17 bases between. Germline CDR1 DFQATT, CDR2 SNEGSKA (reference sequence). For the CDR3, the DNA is TGCAGTGCTAGAAGCGGCAGGGAGAGCGTGACCCAGTACTTC. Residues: CSARSGRESVTQYF.

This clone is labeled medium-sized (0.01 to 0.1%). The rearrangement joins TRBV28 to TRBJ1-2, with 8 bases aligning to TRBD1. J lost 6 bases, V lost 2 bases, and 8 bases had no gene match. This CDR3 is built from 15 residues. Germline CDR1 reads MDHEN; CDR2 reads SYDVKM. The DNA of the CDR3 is TGTGCCAGCAGTTTACTTCGGACAGGGATTGATGGCTACACCTTC. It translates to CASSLLRTGIDGYTF.

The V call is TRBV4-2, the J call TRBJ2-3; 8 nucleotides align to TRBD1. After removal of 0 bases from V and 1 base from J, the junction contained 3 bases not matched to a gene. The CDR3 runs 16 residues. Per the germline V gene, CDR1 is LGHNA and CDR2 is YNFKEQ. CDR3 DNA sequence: TGTGCCAGCAGCCAAGATAAGGGACAGGGCACAGATACGCAGTATTTT. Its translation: CASSQDKGQGTDTQYF.

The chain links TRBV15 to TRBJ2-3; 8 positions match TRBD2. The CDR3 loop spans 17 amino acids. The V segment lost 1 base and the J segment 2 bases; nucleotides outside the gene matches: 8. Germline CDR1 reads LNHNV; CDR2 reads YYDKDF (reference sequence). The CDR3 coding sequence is TGTGCCACCAGCAGAGGATCACTAGCGGCCTACACAGATACGCAGTATTTT. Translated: CATSRGSLAAYTDTQYF.

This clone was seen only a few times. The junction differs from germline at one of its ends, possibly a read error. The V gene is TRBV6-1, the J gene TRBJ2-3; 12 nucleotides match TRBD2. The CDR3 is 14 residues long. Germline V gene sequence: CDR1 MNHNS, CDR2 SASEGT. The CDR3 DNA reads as TGTGCCAGGGTGACTAGCGGGAGCACAGATACTCAGTATTTT. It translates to CARVTSGSTDTQYF.

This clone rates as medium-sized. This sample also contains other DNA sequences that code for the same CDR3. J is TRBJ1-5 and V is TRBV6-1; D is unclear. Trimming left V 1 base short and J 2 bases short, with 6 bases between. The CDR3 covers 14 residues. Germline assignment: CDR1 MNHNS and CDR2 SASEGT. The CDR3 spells CASSEGVRNQPQHF. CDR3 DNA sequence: TGTGCCAGCAGTGAAGGGGTTCGCAATCAGCCCCAGCATTTT.

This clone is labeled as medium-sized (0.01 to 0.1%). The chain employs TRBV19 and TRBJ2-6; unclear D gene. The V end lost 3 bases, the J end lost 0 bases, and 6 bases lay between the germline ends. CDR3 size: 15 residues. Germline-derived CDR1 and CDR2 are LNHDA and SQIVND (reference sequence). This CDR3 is CASSIGYSGANVLTF. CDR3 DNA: TGTGCCAGTAGTATTGGTTACTCTGGGGCCAACGTCCTGACTTTC.

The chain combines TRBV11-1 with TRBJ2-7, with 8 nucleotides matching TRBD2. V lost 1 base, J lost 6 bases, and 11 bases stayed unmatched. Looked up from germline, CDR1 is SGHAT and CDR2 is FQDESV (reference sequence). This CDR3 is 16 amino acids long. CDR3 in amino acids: CASSLDAGLAGGEQYF. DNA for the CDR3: TGTGCCAGCAGCTTAGACGCTGGACTAGCAGGAGGCGAGCAGTACTTC.

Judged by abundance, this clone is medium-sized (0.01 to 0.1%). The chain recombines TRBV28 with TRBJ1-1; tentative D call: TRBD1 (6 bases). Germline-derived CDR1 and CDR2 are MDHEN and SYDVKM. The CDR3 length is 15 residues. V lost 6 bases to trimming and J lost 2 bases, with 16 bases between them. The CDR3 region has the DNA TGTGCCAGCAGAACCGGGGGCAGTGGAAACACTGAAGCTTTCTTT. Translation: CASRTGGSGNTEAFF.

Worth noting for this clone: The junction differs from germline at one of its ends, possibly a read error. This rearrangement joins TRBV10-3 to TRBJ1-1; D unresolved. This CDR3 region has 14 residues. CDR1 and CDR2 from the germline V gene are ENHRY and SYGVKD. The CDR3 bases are TGTGCCATCAGTGAAGGTCATGTTAAAACTGAAGCCTTCTTT. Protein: CAISEGHVKTEAFF.

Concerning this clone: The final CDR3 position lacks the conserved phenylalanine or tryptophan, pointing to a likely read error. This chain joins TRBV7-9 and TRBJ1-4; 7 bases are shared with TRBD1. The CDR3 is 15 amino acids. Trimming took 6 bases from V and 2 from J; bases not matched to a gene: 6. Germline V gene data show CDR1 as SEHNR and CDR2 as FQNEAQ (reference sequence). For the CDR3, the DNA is TGTGCCAGCAGGGGACAGCATAGTACTAATGAAAAACTGTTTTCT. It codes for CASRGQHSTNEKLFS.

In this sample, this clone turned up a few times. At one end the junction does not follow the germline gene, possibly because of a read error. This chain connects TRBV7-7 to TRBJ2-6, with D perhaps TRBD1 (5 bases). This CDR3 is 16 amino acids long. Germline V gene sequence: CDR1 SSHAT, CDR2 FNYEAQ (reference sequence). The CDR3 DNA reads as TGTGCTAGCAGCCCCGGACAAGCCTCTGGGGCCAACGTCCTGACTTTC. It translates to CASSPGQASGANVLTF.

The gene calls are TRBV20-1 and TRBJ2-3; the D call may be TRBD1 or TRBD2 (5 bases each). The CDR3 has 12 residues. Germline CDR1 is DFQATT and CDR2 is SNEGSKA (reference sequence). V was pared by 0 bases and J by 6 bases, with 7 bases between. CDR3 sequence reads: CSARDWDDTQYF. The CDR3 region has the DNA TGCAGTGCTAGAGATTGGGACGATACGCAGTATTTT.

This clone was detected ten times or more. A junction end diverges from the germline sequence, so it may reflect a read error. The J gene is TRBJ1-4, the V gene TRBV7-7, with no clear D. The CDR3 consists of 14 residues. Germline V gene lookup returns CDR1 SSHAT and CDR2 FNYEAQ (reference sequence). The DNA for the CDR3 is TGTGCTAGCAGTGCCGGTTTGAATAATGAAAAACTGTTTTTT. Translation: CASSAGLNNEKLFF.

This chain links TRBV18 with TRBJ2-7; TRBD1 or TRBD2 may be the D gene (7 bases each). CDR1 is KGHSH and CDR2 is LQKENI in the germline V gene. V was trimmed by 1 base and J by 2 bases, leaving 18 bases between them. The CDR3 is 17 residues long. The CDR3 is CASSPRQGQRGTYEQYF. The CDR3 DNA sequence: TGTGCCAGCTCACCACGGCAGGGACAGCGGGGAACCTACGAGCAGTACTTC.

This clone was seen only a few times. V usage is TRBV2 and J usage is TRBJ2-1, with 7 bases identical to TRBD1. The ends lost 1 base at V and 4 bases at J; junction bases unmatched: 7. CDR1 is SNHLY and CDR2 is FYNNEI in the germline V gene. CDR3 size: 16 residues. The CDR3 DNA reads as TGTGCCAGCAGTGAAGGACCGGGACAGAGTTACAATGAGCAGTTCTTC. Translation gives CASSEGPGQSYNEQFF.

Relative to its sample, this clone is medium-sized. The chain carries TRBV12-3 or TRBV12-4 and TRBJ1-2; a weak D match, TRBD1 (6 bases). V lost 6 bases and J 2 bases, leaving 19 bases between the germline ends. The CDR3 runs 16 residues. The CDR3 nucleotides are TGTGCCAGCAGAGGGGAGGATTGGGGGCGAAACTATGGCTACACCTTC. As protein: CASRGEDWGRNYGYTF.

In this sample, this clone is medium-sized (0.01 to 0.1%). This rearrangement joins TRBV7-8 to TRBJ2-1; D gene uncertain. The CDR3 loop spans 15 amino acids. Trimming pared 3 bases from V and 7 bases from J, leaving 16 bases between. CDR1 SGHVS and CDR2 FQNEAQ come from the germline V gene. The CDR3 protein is CASSFAVHPVNEQFF. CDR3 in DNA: TGTGCCAGCAGCTTTGCTGTACATCCAGTAAATGAGCAGTTCTTC.

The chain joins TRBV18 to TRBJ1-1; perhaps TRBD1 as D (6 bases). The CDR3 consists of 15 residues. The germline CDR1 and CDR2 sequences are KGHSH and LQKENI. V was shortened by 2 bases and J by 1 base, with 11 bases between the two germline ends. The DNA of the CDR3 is TGTGCCAGCTCACCATATCAGGGGTCGAACACTGAAGCTTTCTTT. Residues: CASSPYQGSNTEAFF.

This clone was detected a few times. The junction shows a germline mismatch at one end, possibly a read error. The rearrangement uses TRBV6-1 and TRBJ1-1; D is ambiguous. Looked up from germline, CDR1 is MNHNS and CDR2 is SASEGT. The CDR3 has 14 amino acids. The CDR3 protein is CASSNSQMNTGAFF. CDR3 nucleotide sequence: TGTGCCAGCAGTAACAGTCAAATGAACACTGGAGCTTTCTTT.

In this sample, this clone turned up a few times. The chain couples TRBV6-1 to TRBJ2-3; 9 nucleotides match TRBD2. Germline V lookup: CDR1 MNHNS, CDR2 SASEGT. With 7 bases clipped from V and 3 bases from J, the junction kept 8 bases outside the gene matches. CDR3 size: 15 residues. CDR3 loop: CASMELREGTDTQYF. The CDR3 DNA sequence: TGTGCCAGCATGGAGTTGCGGGAGGGGACAGATACGCAGTATTTT.

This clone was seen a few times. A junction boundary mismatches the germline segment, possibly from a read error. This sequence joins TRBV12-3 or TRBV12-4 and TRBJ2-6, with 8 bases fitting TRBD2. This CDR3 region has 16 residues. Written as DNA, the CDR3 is TGTGCCAGCAGGACAGCGGGGGCCTCTGTGGCCAACGTCCTGACTTTC. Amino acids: CASRTAGASVANVLTF.

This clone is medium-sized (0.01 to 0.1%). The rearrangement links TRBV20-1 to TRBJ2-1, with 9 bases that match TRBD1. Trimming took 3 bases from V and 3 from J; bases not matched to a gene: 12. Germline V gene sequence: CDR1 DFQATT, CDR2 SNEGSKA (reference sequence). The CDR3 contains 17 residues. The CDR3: CSASPSAGTGIYNEQFF. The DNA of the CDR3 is TGCAGTGCTAGTCCCTCAGCCGGGACAGGGATCTACAATGAGCAGTTCTTC.

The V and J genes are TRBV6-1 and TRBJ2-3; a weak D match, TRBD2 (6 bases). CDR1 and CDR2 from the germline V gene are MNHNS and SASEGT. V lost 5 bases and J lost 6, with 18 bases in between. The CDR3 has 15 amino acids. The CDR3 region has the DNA TGTGCCAGCAGTCCATCGACGACTAGTACGGATACGCAGTATTTT. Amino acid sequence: CASSPSTTSTDTQYF.

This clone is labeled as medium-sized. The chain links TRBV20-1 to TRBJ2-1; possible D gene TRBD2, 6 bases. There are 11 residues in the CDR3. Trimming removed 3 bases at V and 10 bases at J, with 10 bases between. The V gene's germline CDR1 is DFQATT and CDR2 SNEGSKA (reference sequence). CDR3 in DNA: TGCAGTGCTAGCCCCGGAGGGGAGCAGTTCTTC. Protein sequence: CSASPGGEQFF.

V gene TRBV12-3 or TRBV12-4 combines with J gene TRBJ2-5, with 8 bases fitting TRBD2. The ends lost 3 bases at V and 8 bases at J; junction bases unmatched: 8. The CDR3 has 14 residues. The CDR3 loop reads CASSFRGGQYTQYF. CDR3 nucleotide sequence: TGTGCCAGCAGTTTTCGGGGGGGCCAATATACCCAGTACTTC.

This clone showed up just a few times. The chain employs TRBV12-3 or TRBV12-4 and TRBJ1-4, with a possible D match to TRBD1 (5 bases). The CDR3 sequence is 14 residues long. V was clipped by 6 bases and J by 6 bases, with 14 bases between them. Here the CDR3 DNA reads TGTGCCAGCAGGCAGGTGGGGGGTCATGAAAAACTGTTTTTT. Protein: CASRQVGGHEKLFF.